This entry is about one TCR beta chain. Sequencing used immunoSEQ multiplex PCR; TCRdb keeps in-frame clones, though not all of them. Altogether about 600,000 clones are present, roughly 95% being singletons, with the ten largest covering around 0.097%. This sample is part of a study of shared clonotypes between healthy human individuals. The CDR3 length is 15 residues. With 3 bases clipped from V and 5 bases from J, the junction kept 6 bases outside the gene matches. From germline, CDR1 is SGDLS and CDR2 YYNGEE. Naive CD8 cells, CD45RO-negative and positively selected for CCR7, excluded terminally differentiated effector memory CD45RA+ cells.

The chain uses TRBV9 and TRBJ2-1; the match to TRBD2 covers 9 bases. This sequence originates from a woman in her twenties or thirties in good health. The sequenced sample was naive CD8+ T cells sorted from blood. The CDR3 DNA reads TGTGCCAGCAGCGACAGCGGGAGGTCCAACAATGAGCAGTTCTTC. The encoded protein is CASSDSGRSNNEQFF. Based on the CDR3 plus reference TRBV9 and TRBJ2-1, the full variable domain is DSGVTQTPKHLITATGQRVTLRCSPRSGDLSVYWYQQSLDQGLQFLIQYYNGEERAKGNILERFSAQQFPDLHSELNLSSLELGDSALYFCASSDSGRSNNEQFFGPGTRLTVL.